These T cell receptor beta chains were read from a single sample in a study of vaccination and CD4 T cells after COVID-19. TCRdb re-derived calls from the PCR reads in MiXCR, one entry per CDR3 protein. The repertoire has 9,500 to 15,000 distinct CDR3 sequences, 54% of them found once; the top ten carry 17%. Their cognate antigens are unknown. Material: cultured CD4+ T cells from blood, obtained after SARS-CoV-2 vaccination. The receptors were gathered from a human donor with COVID-19. Both conserved end residues are part of each CDR3. D genes are given only for firm matches. Clone size is shown for a subset of rows, as once, few, many or a class of expanded clone.

cdr3_aa: CASSLTGGNQPQHF; cdr3_nt: TGTGCCAGCAGCTTGACTGGTGGCAATCAGCCCCAGCATTTT; v_call: TRBV7-2; d_call: NA; j_call: TRBJ1-5; clone_size: NA
cdr3_aa: CSARNSETQYF; cdr3_nt: TGCAGTGCCCGGAACTCAGAGACCCAGTACTTC; v_call: TRBV20-1; d_call: NA; j_call: TRBJ2-5; clone_size: NA
cdr3_aa: CAWSALTEAFF; cdr3_nt: TGTGCCTGGAGTGCCCTTACTGAAGCTTTCTTT; v_call: TRBV30; d_call: NA; j_call: TRBJ1-1; clone_size: few
cdr3_aa: CASTGQPNSNQPQHF; cdr3_nt: TGTGCCAGCACTGGACAGCCGAATAGCAATCAGCCCCAGCATTTT; v_call: TRBV18; d_call: NA; j_call: TRBJ1-5; clone_size: NA
cdr3_aa: CASSGKDRDSGQPQHF; cdr3_nt: TGTGCCAGCAGTGGGAAGGACAGGGATTCCGGACAGCCCCAGCATTTT; v_call: TRBV6-1; d_call: TRBD1; j_call: TRBJ1-5; clone_size: NA
cdr3_aa: CASSSSGGAGIQYF; cdr3_nt: TGTGCCAGCAGCTCTAGCGGGGGGGCCGGAATTCAGTACTTC; v_call: TRBV11-1; d_call: TRBD2; j_call: TRBJ2-7; clone_size: NA
cdr3_aa: CASSLSRNTEAFF; cdr3_nt: TGTGCCAGCAGTTTATCCAGGAACACTGAAGCTTTCTTT; v_call: TRBV27; d_call: NA; j_call: TRBJ1-1; clone_size: NA
cdr3_aa: CASSDNPGALSSYNSPLHF; cdr3_nt: TGTGCCAGCAGTGACAATCCGGGGGCCCTGAGCTCCTATAATTCACCCCTCCACTTT; v_call: TRBV6-1; d_call: NA; j_call: TRBJ1-6; clone_size: NA
cdr3_aa: CSAPQWLGTSNSPLHF; cdr3_nt: TGCAGTGCCCCTCAATGGCTGGGGACTTCAAATTCACCCCTCCACTTT; v_call: TRBV20-1; d_call: NA; j_call: TRBJ1-6; clone_size: NA
cdr3_aa: CASSLSGGGLLWTGELFF; cdr3_nt: TGTGCCAGCAGTCTCTCCGGCGGGGGGCTTTTGTGGACCGGGGAGCTGTTTTTT; v_call: TRBV27; d_call: TRBD2; j_call: TRBJ2-2; clone_size: NA
cdr3_aa: CASSPTAAYYEQYF; cdr3_nt: TGTGCCAGCAGCCCCACGGCAGCCTACTACGAGCAGTACTTC; v_call: TRBV7-9; d_call: NA; j_call: TRBJ2-7; clone_size: NA
cdr3_aa: CASSLASGVVYEQYF; cdr3_nt: TGTGCCAGCAGCTTAGCCAGTGGCGTGGTCTACGAGCAGTACTTC; v_call: TRBV7-8; d_call: NA; j_call: TRBJ2-7; clone_size: NA
cdr3_aa: CAQRKVTENSPLHF; cdr3_nt: TGTGCCCAAAGGAAAGTCACGGAGAATTCACCCCTCCACTTT; v_call: TRBV30; d_call: NA; j_call: TRBJ1-6; clone_size: NA
cdr3_aa: CASSARDRAGNQPQHF; cdr3_nt: TGTGCCAGTAGTGCCCGGGACAGGGCAGGCAATCAGCCCCAGCATTTT; v_call: TRBV19; d_call: TRBD1; j_call: TRBJ1-5; clone_size: NA
cdr3_aa: CASSKDRINQPQHF; cdr3_nt: TGTGCCAGTAGTAAGGACAGAATCAATCAGCCCCAGCATTTT; v_call: TRBV19; d_call: NA; j_call: TRBJ1-5; clone_size: NA
cdr3_aa: CAISETFGDYGYTF; cdr3_nt: TGTGCCATCAGTGAGACGTTTGGGGACTATGGCTACACCTTC; v_call: TRBV10-3; d_call: NA; j_call: TRBJ1-2; clone_size: NA
cdr3_aa: CALPYIQYF; cdr3_nt: TGTGCCTTACCCTACATTCAGTACTTC; v_call: TRBV27; d_call: NA; j_call: TRBJ2-4; clone_size: few
cdr3_aa: CASRRAGGPYNEQFF; cdr3_nt: TGTGCCAGCAGGCGAGCGGGGGGTCCATACAATGAGCAGTTCTTC; v_call: TRBV5-6; d_call: TRBD2; j_call: TRBJ2-1; clone_size: NA
cdr3_aa: CASKGGGGVNQPQHF; cdr3_nt: TGTGCCTCCAAAGGAGGAGGGGGCGTCAATCAGCCCCAGCATTTT; v_call: TRBV10-3; d_call: TRBD1; j_call: TRBJ1-5; clone_size: NA
cdr3_aa: CSARVTGVRGSNQPQHF; cdr3_nt: TGCAGTGCTAGAGTGACAGGCGTAAGGGGTAGCAATCAGCCCCAGCATTTT; v_call: TRBV20-1; d_call: NA; j_call: TRBJ1-5; clone_size: few
cdr3_aa: CASRPTRDTQYF; cdr3_nt: TGTGCCAGCAGGCCTACTAGAGATACGCAGTATTTT; v_call: TRBV28; d_call: NA; j_call: TRBJ2-3; clone_size: NA
cdr3_aa: CASRGRGGSYEQYF; cdr3_nt: TGTGCCAGCAGGGGACGCGGGGGGTCCTACGAGCAGTACTTC; v_call: TRBV6-1; d_call: TRBD2; j_call: TRBJ2-7; clone_size: NA
cdr3_aa: CSARDRAGKQPQHF; cdr3_nt: TGCAGTGCTAGAGATAGGGCAGGGAAACAGCCCCAGCATTTT; v_call: TRBV20-1; d_call: NA; j_call: TRBJ1-5; clone_size: NA
cdr3_aa: CASSLRTASNQPQHF; cdr3_nt: TGTGCCAGCAGTTTGCGGACGGCCAGCAATCAGCCCCAGCATTTT; v_call: TRBV12-3/TRBV12-4; d_call: NA; j_call: TRBJ1-5; clone_size: NA
cdr3_aa: CASSLETGRLNSPLHF; cdr3_nt: TGTGCCAGCAGCTTAGAAACGGGACGTTTAAATTCACCCCTCCACTTT; v_call: TRBV7-6; d_call: NA; j_call: TRBJ1-6; clone_size: NA
cdr3_aa: CASSYTSGSPYEQYF; cdr3_nt: TGTGCCAGCAGTTATACTAGCGGGTCCCCCTACGAGCAGTACTTC; v_call: TRBV6-5; d_call: TRBD2; j_call: TRBJ2-7; clone_size: NA